This entry lists 11 T cell receptor beta chains sequenced from one sample in a study of cytomegalovirus exposure and HLA in healthy donors. This PCR relied on a set of 60 Vbeta primers and 13 Jbeta primers. The data were produced by immunoSEQ multiplex PCR, yet TCRdb's version contains in-frame clones alone and is incomplete. The table has about 110,000 clones, approximately 80% seen once. Sequencing used PBMCs. The source of these receptors is a man younger than 40 in good health and CMV-seropositive.

This rearrangement joins TRBV2 to TRBJ1-6, with D hard to call. Germline V gene data show CDR1 as SNHLY and CDR2 as FYNNEI. V shed 4 bases and J shed 2 bases, with 18 bases lying between them. CDR3 size: 18 residues. CDR3 coding DNA: TGTGCCAGCAGTGTAGAAGGCGACGGCGGCACCTATAATTCACCCCTCCACTTT. It yields the protein CASSVEGDGGTYNSPLHF.

V usage is TRBV6-1 and J usage is TRBJ2-7; 7 bases line up with TRBD1. V shed 8 bases and J 2 bases; nucleotides not matched to a gene: 6. CDR3 size: 13 residues. CDR1 MNHNS and CDR2 SASEGT come from the germline V gene. CDR3 region: CASAGDRAYEQYV. The CDR3 DNA sequence: TGTGCCAGCGCGGGCGACAGGGCCTACGAGCAGTACGTC.

The sample holds one count of this clone. The chain links TRBV5-1 to TRBJ1-1, with a tentative D call TRBD1 (6 bases). V dropped 1 base and J dropped 7 bases, with 14 bases sitting between them. The CDR3 spans 14 residues. CDR1 and CDR2 (germline): SGHRS, YFSETQ. The CDR3 DNA sequence: TGCGCCAGCAGCTTGCAGGGCAGGGGATATGAAGCTTTCTTT. Residues: CASSLQGRGYEAFF.

The J gene is TRBJ2-1, the V gene TRBV25-1; 8 nucleotides agree with TRBD2. V was pared by 2 bases and J by 8 bases, with 8 bases of the junction left unmatched. The CDR3 length is 15 residues. CDR1 MGHDK and CDR2 SYGVNS come from the germline V gene. This chain's CDR3 is CASSERTSPWDEQFF. CDR3 coding DNA: TGTGCCAGCAGTGAACGGACTAGCCCCTGGGATGAGCAGTTCTTC.

The rearrangement uses TRBV4-1 and TRBJ2-5; maybe TRBD2 (7 bases). The V and J ends lost 7 bases and 5 bases respectively, with 20 bases between them. The CDR3 runs to 15 residues. Germline V gene sequence: CDR1 MGHRA, CDR2 YSYEKL. The chain's CDR3 is CASTLNGRGPETQYF. The CDR3 DNA follows: TGCGCCAGCACCCTGAATGGGCGGGGGCCCGAGACCCAGTACTTC.

The chain employs TRBV27 and TRBJ2-1, with 9 nucleotides matching TRBD2. J lost 0 bases, V lost 3 bases, and 0 bases had no gene match. The CDR3 contains 15 residues. Germline V gene data show CDR1 as MNHEY and CDR2 as SMNVEV (reference sequence). CDR3 amino acids: CASSFSGSSYNEQFF. DNA of the CDR3: TGTGCCAGCAGTTTTAGCGGGAGCTCCTACAATGAGCAGTTCTTC.

The V and J genes are TRBV7-3 and TRBJ2-2; possible D gene TRBD2, 5 bases. In germline, CDR1 is SGHTA, CDR2 FQGTGA. This CDR3 is 14 amino acids long. V lost 4 bases and J 4 bases, leaving 10 bases between the germline ends. The CDR3, as DNA: TGTGCCAGCAGCTCGGGATGGCCCACCGGGGAGCTGTTTTTT. It translates to CASSSGWPTGELFF. Filled out from reference TRBV7-3 and TRBJ2-2, the complete variable domain reads GAGVSQTPSNKVTEKGKYVELRCDPISGHTALYWYRQSLGQGPEFLIYFQGTGAADDSGLPNDRFFAVRPEGSVSTLKIQRTERGDSAVYLCASSSGWPTGELFFGEGSRLTVL.

This clone was seen once. This CDR3 is CASSAYGGGDTQYF. The CDR3 DNA follows: TGTGCCAGCAGCGCGTACGGGGGGGGAGATACGCAGTATTTT. The chain couples TRBV7-2 to TRBJ2-3; TRBD2 matches at 8 bases. Germline CDR1 and CDR2: SGHTA and FQGNSA. J was trimmed by 5 bases and V by 5 bases; bases with no gene match: 6. The CDR3 runs 14 residues.

This chain connects TRBV6-1 to TRBJ2-3; D perhaps matches TRBD1 (5 bases). V lost 4 bases and J 3 bases, leaving 11 bases between the germline ends. The CDR3 consists of 14 residues. Germline-derived CDR1 and CDR2 are MNHNS and SASEGT. The CDR3 protein is CASSARAGTDTQYF. Here the CDR3 DNA reads TGTGCCAGCAGTGCTCGGGCAGGGACAGATACGCAGTATTTT.

The rearrangement uses TRBV12-5 and TRBJ1-3; D call uncertain. Looked up from germline, CDR1 is LGHNT and CDR2 is FRNRAP. V was shortened by 0 bases and J by 2 bases, with 5 bases between the two germline ends. There are 14 residues in the CDR3. Here the CDR3 reads CASGLVSAGNTIYF. The CDR3 DNA is TGTGCTAGTGGTTTGGTAAGCGCTGGAAACACCATATATTTT.

The chain carries TRBV5-6 and TRBJ2-1; 8 bases are shared with TRBD1. Per germline, CDR1 SGHDT and CDR2 YYEEEE. CDR3 length: 16 residues. V trimming: 3 bases; J trimming: 9 bases; junction bases outside the gene matches: 14. CDR3 sequence reads: CASSYGVMSGGGEQFF. The CDR3 DNA follows: TGTGCCAGCAGCTATGGAGTGATGTCAGGGGGCGGTGAGCAGTTCTTC.